The 9 T cell receptor beta chains below were found in one sample sequenced in a study of shared clonotypes between healthy human individuals. TCRdb's table, derived via immunoSEQ multiplex PCR, lists solely in-frame clones and lacks some. The data hold around 2.5 million clones, with roughly 93% observed a single time. The specimen sequenced was naive CD4+ T cells from PBMCs. Subset of the sample: CD45RA+ positively selected. The source of these receptors is a young man in good health. Some clones in this sample may be carry-over from other donors' samples.

V and J are TRBV28 and TRBJ2-1; D remains ambiguous. Germline assignment: CDR1 MDHEN and CDR2 SYDVKM. CDR3 length: 14 amino acids. The germline V and J ends were trimmed by 4 bases and 7 bases, with 14 bases remaining between them. In DNA, the CDR3 is TGTGCCAGCAGTTCCCTTTTTAGCTTGAATGAGCAGTTCTTC. Amino acid sequence: CASSSLFSLNEQFF.

This clone was recorded only once. V usage is TRBV2 and J usage is TRBJ2-1, with TRBD1 matching 7 bases. V lost 2 bases and J lost 4; bases outside the gene matches: 8. Germline CDR1 and CDR2: SNHLY and FYNNEI. The CDR3 has 16 amino acids. The CDR3 protein is CASSEWGQKVYNEQFF. The CDR3 DNA reads as TGTGCCAGCAGTGAATGGGGACAGAAAGTTTACAATGAGCAGTTCTTC.

The chain uses TRBV2 and TRBJ2-5, with D possibly being TRBD1 or TRBD2 (7 bases each). CDR1 is SNHLY and CDR2 is FYNNEI in the germline V gene. V dropped 4 bases and J dropped 3 bases, with 12 bases sitting between them. The length of the CDR3 is 14 residues. The CDR3 protein is CASSVRGGEETQYF. The DNA for the CDR3 is TGTGCCAGCAGTGTCAGGGGGGGAGAAGAGACCCAGTACTTC.

Note on this clone: Other DNA variants within this sample encode the same CDR3. The chain combines TRBV2 with TRBJ2-1; D remains ambiguous. The CDR3 is 15 amino acids. Per germline, CDR1 SNHLY and CDR2 FYNNEI. V shed 1 base and J shed 0 bases, with 7 bases lying between them. CDR3 nucleotide sequence: TGTGCCAGCAGTGAAGAGGCAAGCTCCTACAATGAGCAGTTCTTC. It specifies CASSEEASSYNEQFF. The full variable domain, in which reference TRBV2 and TRBJ2-1 provide the parts outside the CDR3, is EPEVTQTPSHQVTQMGQEVILRCVPISNHLYFYWYRQILGQKVEFLVSFYNNEISEKSEIFDDQFSVERPDGSNFTLKIRSTKLEDSAMYFCASSEEASSYNEQFFGPGTRLTVL.

The chain has TRBV5-4 and TRBJ2-1; 8 bases line up with TRBD2. This CDR3 is 14 amino acids long. CDR1 is SGHNT and CDR2 is YYREEE in the germline V gene (reference sequence). Unmatched junction bases numbered 2, after V lost 2 bases and J lost 4 bases. The CDR3 region is CASSLIAGYNEQFF. The CDR3 DNA reads TGTGCCAGCAGCTTAATAGCGGGGTACAATGAGCAGTTCTTC. Drawing the rest from reference TRBV5-4 and TRBJ2-1, the complete variable domain is ETGVTQSPTHLIKTRGQQVTLRCSSQSGHNTVSWYQQALGQGPQFIFQYYREEENGRGNFPPRFSGLQFPNYSSELNVNALELDDSALYLCASSLIAGYNEQFFGPGTRLTVL.

The chain couples TRBV27 to TRBJ2-3, with TRBD1 matching 8 bases. Looked up from germline, CDR1 is MNHEY and CDR2 is SMNVEV (reference sequence). The V segment lost 7 bases and the J segment 1 base; nucleotides outside the gene matches: 7. This CDR3 region has 15 residues. CDR3 sequence reads: CASTAPGQGTDTQYF. For the CDR3, the DNA is TGTGCCAGCACCGCCCCGGGACAGGGCACAGATACGCAGTATTTT.

V and J are TRBV30 and TRBJ1-2; D gene unclear. CDR1 is GTSNPN, CDR2 SVGIG, per germline (reference sequence). Trimming took 1 base from V and 6 from J, leaving 9 bases between them. This CDR3 has 12 amino acids. CDR3 sequence reads: CAWSGGKDGYTF. The CDR3 coding sequence is TGTGCCTGGAGTGGGGGAAAGGATGGCTACACCTTC. The variable domain in full, with the rest retrieved from reference TRBV30 and TRBJ1-2, is SQTIHQWPATLVQPVGSPLSLECTVEGTSNPNLYWYRQAAGRGLQLLFYSVGIGQISSEVPQNLSASRPQDRQFILSSKKLLLSDSGFYLCAWSGGKDGYTFGSGTRLTVV.

This rearrangement joins TRBV10-2 to TRBJ1-4; 7 bases align to TRBD1. Germline loops: CDR1 WSHSY, CDR2 SAAADI. The CDR3 sequence is 21 residues long. Trimming took 4 bases from V and 11 from J; bases not matched to a gene: 31. The CDR3 sequence: CASSVMGEGWTGWGRVEKLFF. The CDR3 DNA reads as TGCGCCAGCAGTGTGATGGGCGAGGGTTGGACAGGATGGGGCCGCGTAGAGAAACTGTTTTTT.

J is TRBJ1-1 and V is TRBV5-1, with 7 nucleotides matching TRBD1. The ends lost 0 bases at V and 3 bases at J; junction bases unmatched: 5. The CDR3 runs 15 residues. CDR1 is SGHRS, CDR2 YFSETQ, per germline. The CDR3 sequence is CASSLVQGGYTEAFF. For the CDR3, the DNA is TGCGCCAGCAGCTTGGTCCAGGGGGGTTACACTGAAGCTTTCTTT.